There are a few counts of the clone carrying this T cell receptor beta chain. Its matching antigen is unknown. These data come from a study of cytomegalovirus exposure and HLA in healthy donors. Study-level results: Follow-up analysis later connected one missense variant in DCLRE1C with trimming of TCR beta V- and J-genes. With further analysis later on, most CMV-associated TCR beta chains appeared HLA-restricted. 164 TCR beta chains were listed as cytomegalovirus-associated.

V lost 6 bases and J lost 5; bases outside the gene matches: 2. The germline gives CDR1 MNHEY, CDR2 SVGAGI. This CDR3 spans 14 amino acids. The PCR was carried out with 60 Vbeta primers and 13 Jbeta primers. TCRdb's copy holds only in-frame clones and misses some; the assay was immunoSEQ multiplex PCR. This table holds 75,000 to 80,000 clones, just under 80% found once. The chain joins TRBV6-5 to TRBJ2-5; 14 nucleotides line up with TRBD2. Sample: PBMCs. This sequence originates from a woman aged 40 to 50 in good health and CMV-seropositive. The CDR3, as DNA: TGTGCCAGCAGGAGGACTAGCGGGGGGGAGACCCAGTACTTC. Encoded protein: CASRRTSGGETQYF.